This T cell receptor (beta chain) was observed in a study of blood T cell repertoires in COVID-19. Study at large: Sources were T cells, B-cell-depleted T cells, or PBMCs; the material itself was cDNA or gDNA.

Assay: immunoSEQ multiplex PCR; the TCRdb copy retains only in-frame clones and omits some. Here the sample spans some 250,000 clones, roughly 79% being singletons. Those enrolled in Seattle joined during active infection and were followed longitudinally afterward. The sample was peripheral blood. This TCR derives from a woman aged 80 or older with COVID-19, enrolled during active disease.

Here the CDR3 DNA reads TGTGCCAGCAGCGAAGGACAGTTGATGAACACTGAAGCTTTCTTT. Protein sequence: CASSEGQLMNTEAFF. This chain uses TRBV4-2 with TRBJ1-1; a weak D match, TRBD1 (6 bases). V dropped 5 bases and J dropped 0 bases, with 13 bases sitting between them. Germline V gene data show CDR1 as LGHNA and CDR2 as YNFKEQ. This CDR3 comprises 15 residues.